Presented here are 8 T cell receptor beta chains from one specimen sequenced in a study of CD8 T cells in ankylosing spondylitis (dated by TCRdb to about 2017). Library preparation employed 5' RACE. Sequencing instrument: Illumina HiSeq 2500. Starting from the raw public reads, TCRdb applied fastp trimming at Q25, assembled clones with MiXCR and retained in-frame beta chains. Identical CDR3 proteins give one entry, which carries the most common genes and DNA. This sample comprises about 96,000 distinct CDR3 sequences, approximately 9% of them detected only once. Approximately 5.5% of the sample lies in the top ten. Sample: blood, either unsorted or a sorted T cell fraction (not recorded which). Receptors were obtained from a male donor with ankylosing spondylitis or in good health (not recorded which).

In its sample, this clonotype was seen many times. The CDR3 DNA sequence: TGTGCCAGCAGTTTCGCAGGGAACACCGGGGAGCTGTTTTTT. It specifies CASSFAGNTGELFF. The rearrangement links TRBV28 to TRBJ2-2; D gene unclear. From germline, CDR1 is MDHEN and CDR2 SYDVKM. The CDR3 loop spans 14 amino acids. Trimming removed 3 bases at V and 1 base at J, with 6 bases between. The entire variable domain, with the rest obtained from reference TRBV28 and TRBJ2-2, is as follows: DVKVTQSSRYLVKRTGEKVFLECVQDMDHENMFWYRQDPGLGLRLIYFSYDVKMKEKGDIPEGYSVSREKKERFSLILESASTNQTSMYLCASSFAGNTGELFFGEGSRLTVL.

The V call is TRBV6-2 or TRBV6-3, the J call TRBJ2-7; a weak D match, TRBD1 (6 bases). Trimming removed 5 bases at V and 5 bases at J, with 7 bases between. This CDR3 has 11 residues. The germline V gene encodes CDR1 MNHEY and CDR2 SVGEGT. This CDR3 is CASSRQDEQYF. DNA of the CDR3: TGTGCCAGCAGTCGACAGGACGAGCAGTACTTC.

The sample holds many counts of this clonotype. The chain recombines TRBV20-1 with TRBJ1-2; D ambiguous. The CDR3 runs to 11 residues. Trimming shortened V by 6 bases and J by 1 base, and 6 bases separated the two germline ends. In germline, CDR1 is DFQATT, CDR2 SNEGSKA (reference sequence). The CDR3 nucleotides read TGCAGTGCGCTTGGTAACTATGGCTACACCTTC. It codes for CSALGNYGYTF.

This clonotype has a handful of counts. V gene TRBV20-1 combines with J gene TRBJ1-5; D possibly corresponds to TRBD1 (6 bases). The CDR3 extends over 13 amino acids. The V gene's germline CDR1 is DFQATT and CDR2 SNEGSKA (reference sequence). V was cut by 3 bases and J by 3 bases, with 9 bases left in between. The chain's CDR3 is CSASLGANQPQHF. CDR3 bases: TGCAGTGCTAGCTTGGGGGCCAATCAGCCCCAGCATTTT.

This clonotype has a handful of counts. This rearrangement joins TRBV7-9 to TRBJ1-5; D perhaps matches TRBD1 (5 bases). Germline V gene lookup returns CDR1 SEHNR and CDR2 FQNEAQ (reference sequence). CDR3 length: 14 amino acids. Trimming removed 2 bases from V and 6 bases from J, with 11 bases in between. The CDR3, as DNA: TGTGCCAGCAGCTTATCAAACACAGGTCAGCCCCAGCATTTT. This gives the protein CASSLSNTGQPQHF.

This clonotype is classed as medium-sized. The chain carries TRBV9 and TRBJ2-1, with D possibly being TRBD2 (7 bases). The CDR3 totals 16 residues. CDR1 is SGDLS, CDR2 YYNGEE, per germline. The V gene lost 0 bases and the J gene lost 3 bases, with 13 bases spanning the gap. In nucleotides, the CDR3 is TGTGCCAGCAGCGTAGAGGGGGGGGGCGGCTACAATGAGCAGTTCTTC. This gives the protein CASSVEGGGGYNEQFF.

This clonotype was seen many times. V is TRBV28 and J is TRBJ2-3; 8 bases agree with TRBD1. CDR3 size: 12 residues. Germline trimming cut 7 bases from V and 4 bases from J; bases unmatched to any gene: 1. The germline CDR1 and CDR2 sequences are MDHEN and SYDVKM. The CDR3 loop reads CASTDRADTQYF. For the CDR3, the DNA is TGTGCCAGCACGGACAGGGCAGATACGCAGTATTTT. The full variable domain, its missing parts supplied by reference TRBV28 and TRBJ2-3, is DVKVTQSSRYLVKRTGEKVFLECVQDMDHENMFWYRQDPGLGLRLIYFSYDVKMKEKGDIPEGYSVSREKKERFSLILESASTNQTSMYLCASTDRADTQYFGPGTRLTVL.

The table lists this clonotype with many counts. This chain connects TRBV5-1 to TRBJ2-1; TRBD2 aligns across 16 bases. V lost 6 bases and J lost 9; bases outside the gene matches: 3. The CDR3 runs 14 residues. The germline V gene encodes CDR1 SGHRS and CDR2 YFSETQ. The CDR3 DNA reads as TGCGCCAGCACCGGGACTAGCGGGGGGGCTGAGCAGTTCTTC. It encodes CASTGTSGGAEQFF.